Listed below are T cell receptor beta chains from one sample, sequenced in a study of blood T cell repertoires in COVID-19. Clones were sequenced by immunoSEQ multiplex PCR, and TCRdb holds only the in-frame ones, with some missing. The sample includes some 65,000 clones, 74% seen only once; the top ten take roughly 30%. The sample taken for sequencing was peripheral blood. These receptors were taken from a woman over 75 with acute or convalescent COVID-19. The CDR3 runs from the conserved cysteine through the conserved F or W. D genes are given only for firm matches. Expanded clones are given a class, and other clones once, few, many or no size at all.

D: .; J: TRBJ2-2; size: .; V: TRBV5-5; DNA: TGTGCCAGCAGCTTGGGAGCCACTAACACCGGGGAGCTGTTTTTT; CDR3: CASSLGATNTGELFF
D: .; J: TRBJ2-1; size: .; V: TRBV3-1/TRBV3-2; DNA: TGTGCCAGCAGCCAATCCCGTAGCTCCTACAATGAGCAGTTCTTC; CDR3: CASSQSRSSYNEQFF
D: .; J: TRBJ1-1; size: .; V: TRBV30; DNA: TGTGCCTGGAATCCCGAGCTGAGGTCTAGTATGAACACTGAAGCTTTCTTT; CDR3: CAWNPELRSSMNTEAFF
D: TRBD1; J: TRBJ1-1; size: .; V: TRBV10-3; DNA: TGTGCCATCAAACAGGACAGGGTCAAAAACACTGAAGCTTTCTTT; CDR3: CAIKQDRVKNTEAFF
D: .; J: TRBJ1-3; size: .; V: TRBV7-3; DNA: TGTGCCAGCAGCTCCCCGGGAGACACCATATATTTT; CDR3: CASSSPGDTIYF
D: TRBD2; J: TRBJ2-2; size: .; V: TRBV27; DNA: TGTGCCAGCAGTAGAATAGCGGGAGTCACGACCGGGGAGCTGTTTTTT; CDR3: CASSRIAGVTTGELFF
D: .; J: TRBJ1-4; size: .; V: TRBV7-8; DNA: TGTGCCAGCAGCTCCGGACAGCTTTCAACTAATGAAAAACTGTTTTTT; CDR3: CASSSGQLSTNEKLFF
D: TRBD1; J: TRBJ1-1; size: few; V: TRBV11-3; DNA: TGTGCCAGCAGCTTAGCGGGACAGATGAACACTGAAGCTTTCTTT; CDR3: CASSLAGQMNTEAFF
D: .; J: TRBJ2-1; size: .; V: TRBV7-2; DNA: TGTGCCAGCAGCCCTAGCGCTAGCTCCTACAATGAGCAGTTCTTC; CDR3: CASSPSASSYNEQFF
D: TRBD1; J: TRBJ1-6; size: .; V: TRBV5-6; DNA: TGTGCCAGCAGCTCAGGACAGGGTCTTACTAATTCACCCCTCCACTTT; CDR3: CASSSGQGLTNSPLHF
D: .; J: TRBJ1-3; size: .; V: TRBV28; DNA: TGTGCCAGCAGCGGGGACATAGGAAACACCATATATTTT; CDR3: CASSGDIGNTIYF
D: .; J: TRBJ1-2; size: .; V: TRBV9; DNA: TGTGCCAGCAGCGACGGGTCTCTCTATGGCTACACCTTC; CDR3: CASSDGSLYGYTF
D: TRBD2; J: TRBJ2-3; size: .; V: TRBV7-2; DNA: TGTGCCAGCAGTAGACTAGCGGGGGCCCCAGATACGCAGTATTTT; CDR3: CASSRLAGAPDTQYF
D: .; J: TRBJ2-7; size: .; V: TRBV19; DNA: TGTGCCAGTAGTATAGAGGGGGCACCCCTCTACGAGCAGTACTTC; CDR3: CASSIEGAPLYEQYF
D: TRBD1; J: TRBJ1-1; size: .; V: TRBV10-3; DNA: TGTGCCATCTCGGGACAGCCGAACACTGAAGCTTTCTTT; CDR3: CAISGQPNTEAFF
D: TRBD2; J: TRBJ2-7; size: .; V: TRBV18; DNA: TGTGCCAGCTCACCTCCCCCTCGGGCTAGCGGGAGTTACGAGCAGTACTTC; CDR3: CASSPPPRASGSYEQYF
D: TRBD1; J: TRBJ1-2; size: .; V: TRBV28; DNA: TGTGCCAGCAAAGGGACAGGGGGCCCTCCTAACTATGGCTACACCTTC; CDR3: CASKGTGGPPNYGYTF
D: TRBD1; J: TRBJ2-7; size: .; V: TRBV5-8; DNA: TGTGCCAGCAGCTTGACAGGGGGATTCTACGAGCAGTACTTC; CDR3: CASSLTGGFYEQYF
D: TRBD2; J: TRBJ2-1; size: .; V: TRBV5-1; DNA: TGCGCCAGCAGCTTGGGTGGCGGGACTAGCGGAGCTCCTGGCTCCTACAATGAGCAGTTCTTC; CDR3: CASSLGGGTSGAPGSYNEQFF
D: .; J: TRBJ1-2; size: .; V: TRBV6-5; DNA: TGTGCCAGCAGTTACGGCTACAGGATAAGCGGCTACACCTTC; CDR3: CASSYGYRISGYTF
D: TRBD2; J: TRBJ2-2; size: .; V: TRBV10-2; DNA: TGCGCCAGCAGCGCGGAAGCGGGAATCGGGGAGCTGTTTTTT; CDR3: CASSAEAGIGELFF
D: .; J: TRBJ2-3; size: .; V: TRBV19; DNA: TGTGCCAGTAGTCTCAAGCCGGGGAGAATCACAGATACGCAGTATTTT; CDR3: CASSLKPGRITDTQYF
D: .; J: TRBJ2-1; size: .; V: TRBV6-2/TRBV6-3; DNA: TGTGCCAGCAGTTACCCCATAACTACGTACAATGAGCAGTTCTTC; CDR3: CASSYPITTYNEQFF
D: TRBD2; J: TRBJ2-2; size: few; V: TRBV10-1; DNA: TGCGCCAGCAGTGAGATTAGCGGGAACTCCTATTCGAACACCGGGGAGCTGTTTTTT; CDR3: CASSEISGNSYSNTGELFF
D: .; J: TRBJ1-1; size: .; V: TRBV19; DNA: TGTGCCAGTAGTATAATGGCAGGTAACACTGAAGCTTTCTTT; CDR3: CASSIMAGNTEAFF
D: .; J: TRBJ2-1; size: .; V: TRBV6-2/TRBV6-3; DNA: TGTGCCAGCAGTGATCAATTGGGGAGCTCCTACAATGAGCAGTTCTTC; CDR3: CASSDQLGSSYNEQFF
D: TRBD1; J: TRBJ2-7; size: .; V: TRBV30; DNA: TGTGCCTGGAGTGTAATACAGGGGCACGAGCAGTACTTC; CDR3: CAWSVIQGHEQYF
D: .; J: TRBJ1-1; size: .; V: TRBV7-9; DNA: TGTGCCAGCAGCTCCCGGGACACGGGCACTGAAGCTTTCTTT; CDR3: CASSSRDTGTEAFF
D: .; J: TRBJ2-3; size: few; V: TRBV6-2/TRBV6-3; DNA: TGTGCCAGCAGCCGGAATGGAGTTACAGATACGCAGTATTTT; CDR3: CASSRNGVTDTQYF
D: .; J: TRBJ2-7; size: .; V: TRBV28; DNA: TGTGCCAGCAGTTTAGCTGGGGGCAGGTACGAGCAGTACTTC; CDR3: CASSLAGGRYEQYF
D: .; J: TRBJ1-5; size: once; V: TRBV11-2; DNA: TGTGCCAGCAGCCCAGACAATCAGCCCCAGCATTTT; CDR3: CASSPDNQPQHF
D: .; J: TRBJ2-2; size: many; V: TRBV4-1; DNA: TGCGCCAGCAGTATCAGGTCTGGCGGGGACCGTGGGCTGTTTTTT; CDR3: CASSIRSGGDRGLFF
D: .; J: TRBJ1-6; size: few; V: TRBV4-1; DNA: TGCGCCAGCAGCCAAGAATGGACAGTCAATTCACCCCTCCACTTT; CDR3: CASSQEWTVNSPLHF
D: .; J: TRBJ2-1; size: .; V: TRBV29-1; DNA: TGCAGCGTTGAAGGGGGGGGGCTCTCCTACAATGAGCAGTTCTTC; CDR3: CSVEGGGLSYNEQFF
D: .; J: TRBJ1-5; size: .; V: TRBV28; DNA: TGTGCCAGCAGCACTATCGACAGAGCCTACAATCAGCCCCAGCATTTT; CDR3: CASSTIDRAYNQPQHF